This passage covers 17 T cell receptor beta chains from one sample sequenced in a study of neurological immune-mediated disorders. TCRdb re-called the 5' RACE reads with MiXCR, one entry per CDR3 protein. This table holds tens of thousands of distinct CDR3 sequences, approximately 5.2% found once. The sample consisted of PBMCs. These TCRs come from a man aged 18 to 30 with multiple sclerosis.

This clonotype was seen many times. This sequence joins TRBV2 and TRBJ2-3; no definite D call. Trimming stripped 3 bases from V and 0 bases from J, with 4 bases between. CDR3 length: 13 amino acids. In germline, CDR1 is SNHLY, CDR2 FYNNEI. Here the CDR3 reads CASSERSTDTQYF. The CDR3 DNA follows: TGTGCCAGCAGTGAGCGGAGCACAGATACGCAGTATTTT.

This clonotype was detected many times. The CDR3 here is CASSLGANGDTQYF. CDR3 in DNA: TGTGCCAGCAGCTTAGGGGCCAACGGTGATACGCAGTATTTT. The gene calls are TRBV7-8 and TRBJ2-3; D unclear. The CDR3 extends over 14 amino acids. Per germline, CDR1 SGHVS and CDR2 FQNEAQ. Trimming stripped 1 base from V and 6 bases from J, with 11 bases between.

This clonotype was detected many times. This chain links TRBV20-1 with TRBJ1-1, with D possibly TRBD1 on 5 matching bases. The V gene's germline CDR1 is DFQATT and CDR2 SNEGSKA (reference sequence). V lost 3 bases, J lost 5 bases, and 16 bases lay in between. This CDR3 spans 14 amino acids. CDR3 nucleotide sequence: TGCAGTGCTAGTCCCAGGGTCGGCTCGACTGAAGCTTTCTTT. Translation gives CSASPRVGSTEAFF.

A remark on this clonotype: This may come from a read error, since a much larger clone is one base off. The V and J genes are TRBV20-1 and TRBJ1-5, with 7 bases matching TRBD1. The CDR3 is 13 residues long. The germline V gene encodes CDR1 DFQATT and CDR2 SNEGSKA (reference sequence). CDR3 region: CSARKDREEPQNF. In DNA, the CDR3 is TGCAGTGCTAGAAAAGACAGGGAAGAGCCCCAGAATTTT.

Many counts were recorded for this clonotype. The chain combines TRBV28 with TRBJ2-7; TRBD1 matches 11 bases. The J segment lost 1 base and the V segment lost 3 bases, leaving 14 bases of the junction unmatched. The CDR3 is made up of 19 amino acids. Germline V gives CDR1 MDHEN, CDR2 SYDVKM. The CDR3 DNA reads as TGTGCCAGCAGTTTGGTTATGGGGACAGGGGGTTTCCTTTCCTACGAGCAGTACTTC. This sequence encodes CASSLVMGTGGFLSYEQYF.

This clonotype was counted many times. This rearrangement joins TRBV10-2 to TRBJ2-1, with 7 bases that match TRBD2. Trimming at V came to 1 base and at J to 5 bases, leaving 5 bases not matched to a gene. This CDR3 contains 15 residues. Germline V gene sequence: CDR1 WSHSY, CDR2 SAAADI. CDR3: CASSEFGGMHNEQFF. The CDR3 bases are TGCGCCAGCAGTGAGTTCGGGGGGATGCACAATGAGCAGTTCTTC.

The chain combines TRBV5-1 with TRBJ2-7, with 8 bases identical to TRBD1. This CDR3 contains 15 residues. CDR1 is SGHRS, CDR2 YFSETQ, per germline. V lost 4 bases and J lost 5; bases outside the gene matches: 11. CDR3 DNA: TGCGCCAGCAGCGAGACCGGGACAGGAGTTCACGAGCAGTACTTC. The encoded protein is CASSETGTGVHEQYF.

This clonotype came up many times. The CDR3 DNA sequence: TGTGCCAGCCTCAAGGAGCGGGACCACAATGAGCAGTTCTTC. Protein sequence: CASLKERDHNEQFF. The chain couples TRBV6-2 or TRBV6-3 to TRBJ2-1; 7 bases map to TRBD2. Looked up from germline, CDR1 is MNHEY and CDR2 is SVGEGT. This CDR3 contains 14 residues. V trimming: 8 bases; J trimming: 5 bases; junction bases outside the gene matches: 9.

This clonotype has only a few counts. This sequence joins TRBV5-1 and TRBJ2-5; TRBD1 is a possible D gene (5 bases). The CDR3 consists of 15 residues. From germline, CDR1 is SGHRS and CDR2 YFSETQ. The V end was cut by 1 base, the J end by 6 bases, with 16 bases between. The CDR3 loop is CASSLSLGRDQTQYF. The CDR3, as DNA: TGCGCCAGCAGCTTGTCTTTGGGCAGGGATCAGACCCAGTACTTC.

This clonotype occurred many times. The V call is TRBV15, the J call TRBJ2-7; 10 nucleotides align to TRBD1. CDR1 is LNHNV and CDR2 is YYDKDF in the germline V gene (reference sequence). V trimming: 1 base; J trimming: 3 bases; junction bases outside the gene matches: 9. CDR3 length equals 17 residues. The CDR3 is CATSRAPLGQGIYEQYF. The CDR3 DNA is TGTGCCACCAGCAGAGCTCCCCTGGGACAGGGGATCTACGAGCAGTACTTC. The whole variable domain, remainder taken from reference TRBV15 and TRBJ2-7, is DAMVIQNPRYQVTQFGKPVTLSCSQTLNHNVMYWYQQKSSQAPKLLFHYYDKDFNNEADTPDNFQSRRPNTSFCFLDIRSPGLGDTAMYLCATSRAPLGQGIYEQYFGPGTRLTVT.

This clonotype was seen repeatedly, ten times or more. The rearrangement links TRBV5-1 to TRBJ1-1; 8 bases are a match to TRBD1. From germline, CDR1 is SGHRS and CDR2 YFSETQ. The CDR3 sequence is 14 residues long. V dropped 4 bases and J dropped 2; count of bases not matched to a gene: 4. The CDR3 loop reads CASSLDRANTEAFF. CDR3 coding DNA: TGCGCCAGCAGCCTGGACAGGGCTAACACTGAAGCTTTCTTT.

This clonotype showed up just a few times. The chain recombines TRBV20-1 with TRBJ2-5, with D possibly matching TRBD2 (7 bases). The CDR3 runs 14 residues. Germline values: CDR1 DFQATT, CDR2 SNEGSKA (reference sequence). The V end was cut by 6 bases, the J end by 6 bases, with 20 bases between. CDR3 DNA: TGCAGTGCCCCGGTAGGGGGGGGAAGCCAGACCCAGTACTTC. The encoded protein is CSAPVGGGSQTQYF.

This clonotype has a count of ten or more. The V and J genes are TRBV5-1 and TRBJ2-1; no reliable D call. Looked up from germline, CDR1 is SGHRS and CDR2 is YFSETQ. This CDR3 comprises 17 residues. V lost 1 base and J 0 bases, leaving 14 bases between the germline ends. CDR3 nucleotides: TGCGCCAGCAGCTTGTTGGGCCCGCCGAGCTCCTACAATGAGCAGTTCTTC. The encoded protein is CASSLLGPPSSYNEQFF.

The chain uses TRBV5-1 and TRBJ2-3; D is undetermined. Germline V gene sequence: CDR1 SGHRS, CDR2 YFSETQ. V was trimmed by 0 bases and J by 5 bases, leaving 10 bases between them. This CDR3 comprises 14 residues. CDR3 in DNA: TGCGCCAGCAGCTTGGGGACCTTAGAAGATACGCAGTATTTT. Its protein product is CASSLGTLEDTQYF.

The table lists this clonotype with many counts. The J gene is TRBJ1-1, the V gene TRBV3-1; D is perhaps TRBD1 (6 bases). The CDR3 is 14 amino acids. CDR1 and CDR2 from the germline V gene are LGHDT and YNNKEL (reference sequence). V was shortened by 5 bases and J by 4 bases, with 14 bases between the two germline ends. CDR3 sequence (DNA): TGTGCCAGCAGCGGGACGAGGGGGGCCACTGAAGCTTTCTTT. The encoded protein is CASSGTRGATEAFF.

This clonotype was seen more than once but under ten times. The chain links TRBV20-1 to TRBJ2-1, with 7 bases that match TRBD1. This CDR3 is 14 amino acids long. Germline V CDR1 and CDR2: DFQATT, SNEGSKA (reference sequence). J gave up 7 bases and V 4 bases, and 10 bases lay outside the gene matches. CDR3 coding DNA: TGCAGTGCTATAGGAGTCAGGGGGTTGAATGAGCAGTTCTTC. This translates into CSAIGVRGLNEQFF.

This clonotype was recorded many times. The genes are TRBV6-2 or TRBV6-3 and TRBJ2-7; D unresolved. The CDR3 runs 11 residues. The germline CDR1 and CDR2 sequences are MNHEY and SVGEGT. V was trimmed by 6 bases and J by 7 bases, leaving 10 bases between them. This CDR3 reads CASSPLGEQYF. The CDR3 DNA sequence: TGTGCCAGCAGCCCGTTGGGGGAGCAGTACTTC.